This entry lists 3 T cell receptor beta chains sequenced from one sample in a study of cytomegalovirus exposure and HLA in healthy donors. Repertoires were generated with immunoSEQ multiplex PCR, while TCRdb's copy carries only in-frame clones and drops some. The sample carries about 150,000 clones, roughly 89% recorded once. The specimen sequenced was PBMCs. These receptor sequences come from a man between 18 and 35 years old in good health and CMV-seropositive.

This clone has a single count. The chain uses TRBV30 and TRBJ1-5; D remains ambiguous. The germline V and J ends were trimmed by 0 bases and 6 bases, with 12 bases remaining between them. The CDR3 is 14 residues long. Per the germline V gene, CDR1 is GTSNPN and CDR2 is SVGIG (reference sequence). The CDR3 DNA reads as TGTGCCTGGAGTGTACGTACTGAGGGTCAGCCCCAGCATTTT. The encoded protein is CAWSVRTEGQPQHF.

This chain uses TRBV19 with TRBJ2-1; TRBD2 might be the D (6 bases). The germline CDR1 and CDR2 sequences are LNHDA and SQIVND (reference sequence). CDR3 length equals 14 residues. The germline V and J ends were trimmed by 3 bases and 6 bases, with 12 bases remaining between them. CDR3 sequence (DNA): TGTGCCAGTAGTATGGAGGGAGTGATCAATGAGCAGTTCTTC. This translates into CASSMEGVINEQFF.

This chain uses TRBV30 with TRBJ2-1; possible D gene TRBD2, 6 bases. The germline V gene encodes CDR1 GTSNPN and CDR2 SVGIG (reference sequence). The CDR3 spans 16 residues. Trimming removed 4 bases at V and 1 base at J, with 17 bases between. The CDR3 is CAWTVPVAVSYNEQFF. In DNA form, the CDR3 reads TGTGCCTGGACCGTACCGGTAGCGGTATCCTACAATGAGCAGTTCTTC.